Ten or more counts support the clone carrying this TCR beta chain. Its antigen remains unidentified. This record belongs to a study of T cells in Graves' hyperthyroidism and ophthalmopathy. Study-level results: Blood also showed most of the thyroid clonotypes that were expanded above 0.001.

TCR beta CDR3 regions were amplified from RNA. RT-PCR in the first round (using the HTBI primer set) targeted the TCR CDR3. TCRdb ran MiXCR on the multiplex PCR reads and lists one entry per CDR3 protein. The sample records fewer than 250,000 distinct CDR3 sequences, roughly 15% being singletons. CDR3 length equals 15 residues. From germline, CDR1 is KGHSH and CDR2 LQKENI. V lost 2 bases and J lost 3, with 13 bases in between. Participants, patients aged 18 to 65, had newly diagnosed hyperthyroidism with a duration under 2 months. Uncontrolled infection, other autoimmune disease, pregnancy or lactation barred patients from enrollment.

The sequenced sample consisted of blood. The chain recombines TRBV18 with TRBJ2-5, with D tentatively TRBD2 (6 bases). The TCR comes from a man in his fifties with Graves' hyperthyroidism. This CDR3 reads CASSPRSAGKETQYF. The DNA for the CDR3 is TGTGCCAGCTCACCAAGGTCCGCGGGGAAAGAGACCCAGTACTTC.